Below, one TCR beta chain is given with its context. Donors comprised only Caucasian adults living in Nashville, Tennessee. In the source study's methods: Quality scores were absent from the junction-only immunoSEQ sequences, so filtering differed. This table comes from immunoSEQ multiplex PCR, and its TCRdb copy is limited to in-frame clones, with some not included. V and J calls and clone size follow that table, whereas D and trimming were derived from the DNA. The data show fewer than 600,000 clones, with just over 75% seen just once and around 12% held by the top ten. These data originate in a study of shared clonotypes between healthy human individuals. The ends lost 3 bases at V and 8 bases at J; junction bases unmatched: 7. Germline values: CDR1 GTSNPN, CDR2 SVGIG (reference sequence). The CDR3 extends over 13 amino acids.

The rearrangement links TRBV30 to TRBJ1-2, with 9 bases matching TRBD1. Material: PBMCs. The sequence came from a woman between 35 and 50 years old in good health. Some clones in this sample may be carry-over from other donors' samples. CDR3 sequence (DNA): TGTGCCTGGAGAGGGGACAGGGCCCGAGGCTACACCTTC. Encoded protein: CAWRGDRARGYTF.